These 6 T cell receptor beta chains were sequenced from one sample in a study of cytomegalovirus exposure and HLA in healthy donors. Researchers ran the PCR with 60 Vbeta and 13 Jbeta primers. Only in-frame clones appear in the TCRdb table, and some are missing; sequencing was by immunoSEQ multiplex PCR. The repertoire holds about 160,000 clones, with 70% to 85% as singletons. The sequenced sample was PBMCs. The receptors shown here come from a man aged 35 to 55 in good health and CMV-seronegative.

The V gene is TRBV11-2, the J gene TRBJ2-5, with D perhaps TRBD2 (6 bases). Germline CDR1 and CDR2: SGHAT and FQNNGV. The V end was cut by 0 bases, the J end by 7 bases, with 9 bases between. The CDR3 is 13 amino acids. The CDR3 protein is CASSLEEEGTQYF. The CDR3 DNA reads TGTGCCAGCAGCTTAGAGGAGGAGGGGACCCAGTACTTC. The entire variable domain, with the rest obtained from reference TRBV11-2 and TRBJ2-5, is as follows: EAGVAQSPRYKIIEKRQSVAFWCNPISGHATLYWYQQILGQGPKLLIQFQNNGVVDDSQLPKDRFSAERLKGVDSTLKIQPAKLEDSAVYLCASSLEEEGTQYFGPGTRLLVL.

The chain links TRBV4-1 to TRBJ2-2; D might be TRBD1 (5 bases). Trimming left V 1 base short and J 0 bases short, with 9 bases between. The length of the CDR3 is 16 residues. CDR1 MGHRA and CDR2 YSYEKL come from the germline V gene. CDR3 amino acids: CASSQGIGANTGELFF. CDR3 nucleotide sequence: TGCGCCAGCAGCCAAGGCATAGGGGCGAACACCGGGGAGCTGTTTTTT.

The gene calls are TRBV6-1 and TRBJ1-1; 8 bases are shared with TRBD1. Germline CDR1 reads MNHNS; CDR2 reads SASEGT. J gave up 4 bases and V 8 bases, and 9 bases lay outside the gene matches. The CDR3 consists of 14 residues. DNA for the CDR3: TGTGCCAGCCGCTTTCCAGGACAGGGCACTGAAGCTTTCTTT. It is translated as CASRFPGQGTEAFF.

This rearrangement joins TRBV10-2 to TRBJ1-1, with D unclear. This CDR3 spans 13 amino acids. V lost 8 bases, J lost 0 bases, and 10 bases lay in between. The V gene's germline CDR1 is WSHSY and CDR2 SAAADI. CDR3 nucleotides: TGCGCCAGCGCTAGGCAGATGAACACTGAAGCTTTCTTT. Translated: CASARQMNTEAFF.

The rearrangement uses TRBV6-5 and TRBJ1-6; 7 nucleotides agree with TRBD1. Trimming removed 3 bases from V and 10 bases from J; junction bases left unmatched: 9. The germline gives CDR1 MNHEY, CDR2 SVGAGI. The CDR3 sequence is 15 residues long. The CDR3 bases are TGTGCCAGCAGTTATAAGGGGGCTGGGAGCTCACCCCTCCACTTT. This translates into CASSYKGAGSSPLHF.

The chain couples TRBV5-1 to TRBJ2-1, with TRBD2 matching 8 bases. This CDR3 spans 15 amino acids. From germline, CDR1 is SGHRS and CDR2 YFSETQ. V lost 4 bases and J lost 6; bases outside the gene matches: 9. CDR3 nucleotide sequence: TGCGCCAGCAGCCGGGACGGTACTAGCGGCAATGAGCAGTTCTTC. This gives the protein CASSRDGTSGNEQFF.